This T cell receptor beta chain comes out of a study of T cell changes during pregnancy in multiple sclerosis. This CDR3 region has 14 residues. V trimming: 3 bases; J trimming: 6 bases; junction bases outside the gene matches: 5. CDR1 and CDR2 (germline): SGHVS, FNYEAQ. TCRdb's table, derived via immunoSEQ multiplex PCR, lists solely in-frame clones and lacks some. The top ten hold 0.85% to 1% of the sample, which has tens of thousands of clones, nearly 95% seen once. The chain couples TRBV7-6 to TRBJ2-3; 8 bases match TRBD2. The sequence derives from a female donor with multiple sclerosis, enrolled in a pregnancy study. The sequences come from peripheral blood, collected in the first trimester of pregnancy. CDR3 nucleotide sequence: TGTGCCAGCAGCTTGGGACTAGGGGGGGATACGCAGTATTTT. The encoded protein is CASSLGLGGDTQYF.